Sequencing of this TCR beta chain was carried out in a study of blood T cell repertoires in COVID-19. Study-wide context: COVID-19 samples from acute and convalescent phases originated in the United States, Italy and Spain. PBMCs, B-cell-depleted T cells, or T cells provided the cDNA or gDNA that made up the material.

Authors' methods: Quantification of nucleated cells was approximated via reference gene primer amplification. Some clones are missing from TCRdb's copy, which holds only in-frame ones; the method was immunoSEQ multiplex PCR. V and J calls and clone size are those listed in that table; D and trimming were worked out from the DNA. The table has about 140,000 clones, about 82% seen once. Germline trimming cut 6 bases from V and 3 bases from J; bases unmatched to any gene: 5. This CDR3 region has 15 residues. From germline, CDR1 is SNHLY and CDR2 FYNNEI. The chain is built from TRBV2 and TRBJ2-3, with 11 bases identical to TRBD2. This clonotype originated in a woman in her sixties or seventies with acute or convalescent COVID-19. The sample comprised peripheral blood. CDR3 loop: CASRRLAGFTDTQYF. The CDR3 DNA reads as TGTGCCAGCAGACGACTAGCGGGGTTTACAGATACGCAGTATTTT.